Listed here are 25 T cell receptor beta chains from one sample, sequenced in a study of cytomegalovirus exposure and HLA in healthy donors. PCR amplification relied on 60 Vbeta primers (plus 13 Jbeta primers). TCRdb keeps only in-frame clones here, not all; method: immunoSEQ multiplex PCR. The sample data list some 120,000 clones. Sequenced material: PBMCs. The receptors come from a woman aged 60-75 years in good health and CMV-seronegative.

The rearrangement links TRBV5-1 to TRBJ2-3; D ambiguous. V was pared by 0 bases and J by 0 bases, with 8 bases between. CDR1 SGHRS and CDR2 YFSETQ come from the germline V gene. The CDR3 covers 15 residues. In DNA form, the CDR3 reads TGCGCCAGCAGCTTGGCCGGCAGGAGCACAGATACGCAGTATTTT. It is translated as CASSLAGRSTDTQYF.

This chain links TRBV5-4 with TRBJ2-7; the match to TRBD2 covers 7 bases. Trimming removed 2 bases from V and 1 base from J; junction bases left unmatched: 15. Germline CDR1 is SGHNT and CDR2 is YYREEE (reference sequence). The CDR3 has 18 amino acids. This CDR3 is CASSLGVGSGPASYEQYF. The CDR3 nucleotides read TGTGCCAGCAGCTTAGGAGTAGGTAGCGGGCCTGCATCCTACGAGCAGTACTTC.

Here the CDR3 DNA reads TGTGCCAGCGCCCCGAGCTCCTACAATGAGCAGTTCTTC. Its protein product is CASAPSSYNEQFF. This sequence joins TRBV6-5 and TRBJ2-1; D gene uncertain. Trimming took 8 bases from V and 0 from J, leaving 8 bases between them. This CDR3 region has 13 residues. In germline, CDR1 is MNHEY, CDR2 SVGAGI.

The genes are TRBV5-4 and TRBJ2-3; tentatively, D is TRBD1 (5 bases). The CDR3 is made up of 15 amino acids. Germline V gene data show CDR1 as SGHNT and CDR2 as YYREEE (reference sequence). Between the trimmed V and J ends, which lost 0 bases and 5 bases, there was a span of 13 bases. The CDR3 DNA reads TGTGCCAGCAGCTTGGCCATGGGGCGCGGAGATACGCAGTATTTT. Amino acids: CASSLAMGRGDTQYF.

The chain is built from TRBV19 and TRBJ1-2; TRBD1 is a possible D gene (6 bases). This CDR3 is built from 16 residues. CDR1 LNHDA and CDR2 SQIVND come from the germline V gene (reference sequence). V lost 4 bases and J lost 0, with 15 bases in between. Here the CDR3 reads CASSKIEGTTNYGYTF. As DNA, the CDR3 is TGTGCCAGTAGTAAAATTGAAGGGACAACTAACTATGGCTACACCTTC.

The chain links TRBV14 to TRBJ1-1; a weak D match, TRBD1 (5 bases). Trimming removed 4 bases at V and 5 bases at J, with 11 bases between. The CDR3 spans 13 residues. Germline-derived CDR1 and CDR2 are SGHDN and FVKESK. The CDR3 nucleotides read TGTGCCAGCAGCCTAGGGGCGGGGACTGAAGCTTTCTTT. This sequence encodes CASSLGAGTEAFF.

This chain links TRBV7-9 with TRBJ1-2, with 8 positions matching TRBD1. The CDR3 is 16 residues long. Germline values: CDR1 SEHNR, CDR2 FQNEAQ (reference sequence). Trimming took 1 base from V and 5 from J; bases not matched to a gene: 9. The CDR3 region has the DNA TGTGCCAGCAGCTTAGACTCCTGGACAGGGATATATGGCTACACCTTC. Residues: CASSLDSWTGIYGYTF.

The rearrangement joins TRBV9 to TRBJ2-7, with TRBD2 identical over 10 bases. Per germline, CDR1 SGDLS and CDR2 YYNGEE. The CDR3 is 15 residues long. V gave up 3 bases and J gave up 5 bases; unmatched junction bases: 8. CDR3 in amino acids: CASSAAASGGDEQYF. The DNA for the CDR3 is TGTGCCAGCAGCGCGGCGGCTAGCGGGGGTGACGAGCAGTACTTC.

The rearrangement uses TRBV9 and TRBJ2-7, with D possibly TRBD1 on 6 matching bases. Germline V CDR1 and CDR2: SGDLS, YYNGEE. The CDR3 has 13 residues. V was shortened by 7 bases and J by 7 bases, with 18 bases between the two germline ends. The CDR3 sequence is CASARNRAEEQYF. The CDR3 coding sequence is TGTGCCAGCGCTAGAAACAGGGCGGAAGAGCAGTACTTC.

The CDR3 DNA reads as TGTGCCAGCAGTTACTCATACAAGAACACTGAAGCTTTCTTT. It codes for CASSYSYKNTEAFF. The rearrangement uses TRBV6-5 and TRBJ1-1; no reliable D call. The germline CDR1 and CDR2 sequences are MNHEY and SVGAGI. V dropped 0 bases and J dropped 1 base, with 6 bases sitting between them. This CDR3 is 14 amino acids long.

The CDR3 protein is CASSVGTVAETQYF. The CDR3 nucleotides are TGTGCCAGCAGCGTAGGGACAGTAGCAGAGACCCAGTACTTC. The gene calls are TRBV9 and TRBJ2-5, with D possibly being TRBD1 (6 bases). CDR1 SGDLS and CDR2 YYNGEE come from the germline V gene. This CDR3 spans 14 amino acids. V lost 0 bases and J lost 4, with 10 bases in between.

This chain uses TRBV6-4 with TRBJ2-2; 8 positions agree with TRBD1. This CDR3 comprises 15 residues. Germline CDR1 reads MRHNA; CDR2 reads SNTAGT. Trimming took 0 bases from V and 6 from J; bases not matched to a gene: 3. In DNA form, the CDR3 reads TGTGCCAGCAGTGACTCGGCCAGGGGGCCCGGGGAGCTGTTTTTT. Translating it yields CASSDSARGPGELFF.

This sequence joins TRBV13 and TRBJ1-2; D is undetermined. V lost 0 bases to trimming and J lost 1 base, with 9 bases between them. The CDR3 is made up of 15 amino acids. Germline V gives CDR1 PRHDT, CDR2 FYEKMQ (reference sequence). Here the CDR3 DNA reads TGTGCCAGCAGCTTAGGGAGTGCGGTTAACTATGGCTACACCTTC. Translated: CASSLGSAVNYGYTF. The entire variable domain, with the rest obtained from reference TRBV13 and TRBJ1-2, is as follows: AAGVIQSPRHLIKEKRETATLKCYPIPRHDTVYWYQQGPGQDPQFLISFYEKMQSDKGSIPDRFSAQQFSDYHSELNMSSLELGDSALYFCASSLGSAVNYGYTFGSGTRLTVV.

The J gene is TRBJ1-5, the V gene TRBV5-8; D not resolved. The V gene's germline CDR1 is SGHTS and CDR2 YDEGEE. V was cut by 6 bases and J by 7 bases, with 20 bases left in between. The CDR3 contains 15 residues. CDR3 sequence: CASTRYGSPRQPQHF. The CDR3 bases are TGTGCCAGCACCCGTTACGGTTCCCCGAGGCAGCCCCAGCATTTT.

The chain has TRBV6-1 and TRBJ1-1; no clear D gene. Germline V gene data show CDR1 as MNHNS and CDR2 as SASEGT. V dropped 2 bases and J dropped 1 base, with 8 bases sitting between them. The CDR3 spans 14 residues. DNA of the CDR3: TGTGCCAGCAGTGAAACAGATACGAACACTGAAGCTTTCTTT. This gives the protein CASSETDTNTEAFF.

The genes are TRBV12-5 and TRBJ2-4; tentatively, D is TRBD1 (5 bases). This CDR3 has 18 residues. The ends were cut back, 5 bases at V and 3 bases at J, with 23 bases in the middle. Germline CDR1 LGHNT, CDR2 FRNRAP. The CDR3: CASGRISGQQRNKNIQYF. CDR3 DNA sequence: TGTGCTAGTGGTCGGATCTCAGGGCAGCAACGTAACAAAAACATTCAGTACTTC.

The V gene is TRBV9, the J gene TRBJ2-5, with 9 bases identical to TRBD1. CDR3 length: 15 amino acids. Germline CDR1 is SGDLS and CDR2 is YYNGEE. V lost 3 bases and J lost 5; bases outside the gene matches: 8. The CDR3 loop reads CASSASGQGRETQYF. CDR3 in DNA: TGTGCCAGCAGCGCCTCCGGACAGGGGAGGGAGACCCAGTACTTC.

CDR3 sequence: CASSLTWSSGSGEEQYF. The CDR3 DNA is TGTGCCAGCAGTTTAACCTGGAGTAGCGGGAGCGGGGAAGAGCAGTACTTC. The chain employs TRBV27 and TRBJ2-7; 9 bases line up with TRBD2. The CDR3 consists of 17 residues. Trimming took 2 bases from V and 7 from J; bases not matched to a gene: 15. Germline CDR1 MNHEY, CDR2 SMNVEV (reference sequence).

The CDR3 DNA reads as TGTGCCAGCAGCCATCCCCTAGCGGGGGGTGCGTACGAGCAGTACTTC. Protein product: CASSHPLAGGAYEQYF. The chain joins TRBV4-2 to TRBJ2-7; 11 bases agree with TRBD2. The V gene's germline CDR1 is LGHNA and CDR2 YNFKEQ. V gave up 3 bases and J gave up 4 bases; unmatched junction bases: 8. The CDR3 has 16 amino acids.

V gene TRBV18 combines with J gene TRBJ1-1; weak D call: TRBD1 (6 bases). Deletions cut 3 bases from V and 6 bases from J, with 14 bases between. CDR3 size: 14 residues. Germline lookup yields CDR1 KGHSH and CDR2 LQKENI. CDR3 sequence reads: CASSPPQGVAEAFF. CDR3 coding DNA: TGTGCCAGCTCACCCCCACAGGGTGTGGCTGAAGCTTTCTTT.

The chain joins TRBV9 to TRBJ2-6; weak D call: TRBD1 (5 bases). Trimming cost V 2 bases and J 11 bases, with 11 bases left between them. Germline V gives CDR1 SGDLS, CDR2 YYNGEE. The CDR3 runs 13 residues. The CDR3 sequence: CASSVGALDVLTF. CDR3 coding DNA: TGTGCCAGCAGCGTTGGGGCCCTCGACGTCCTGACTTTC.

The chain employs TRBV5-8 and TRBJ2-4, with D maybe TRBD2 (6 bases). Germline V lookup: CDR1 SGHTS, CDR2 YDEGEE. There are 14 residues in the CDR3. V was trimmed by 1 base and J by 15 bases, leaving 20 bases between them. The CDR3 is CASSLFTEEGRRYF. CDR3 coding DNA: TGTGCCAGCAGCTTGTTCACAGAAGAGGGGAGGCGGTACTTC.

V gene TRBV7-9 combines with J gene TRBJ1-4; D might be TRBD1 (6 bases). The CDR3 covers 13 residues. CDR1 and CDR2 (germline): SEHNR, FQNEAQ (reference sequence). With 5 bases removed from V and 8 bases from J, the gap between germline ends came to 12 bases. CDR3 amino acids: CASSPNREEKLFF. CDR3 nucleotides: TGTGCCAGCAGCCCAAACAGGGAGGAAAAACTGTTTTTT. Together with reference TRBV7-9 and TRBJ1-4, the CDR3 gives the full variable domain: DTGVSQNPRHKITKRGQNVTFRCDPISEHNRLYWYRQTLGQGPEFLTYFQNEAQLEKSRLLSDRFSAERPKGSFSTLEIQRTEQGDSAMYLCASSPNREEKLFFGSGTQLSVL.

This chain joins TRBV9 and TRBJ2-7; TRBD1 matches at 9 bases. The ends lost 3 bases at V and 4 bases at J; junction bases unmatched: 5. In germline, CDR1 is SGDLS, CDR2 YYNGEE. This CDR3 comprises 14 residues. The CDR3 spells CASSAGQGWYEQYF. The CDR3 region has the DNA TGTGCCAGCAGCGCCGGACAGGGGTGGTACGAGCAGTACTTC.

This chain uses TRBV19 with TRBJ1-5; D is uncertain. Germline CDR1 reads LNHDA; CDR2 reads SQIVND (reference sequence). This CDR3 contains 14 residues. The V gene lost 4 bases and the J gene lost 3 bases, with 10 bases spanning the gap. CDR3 loop: CASSTVKINQPQHF. CDR3 DNA: TGTGCCAGTAGTACGGTTAAAATCAATCAGCCCCAGCATTTT.